Each of the 21 T cell receptor beta chains below was sequenced from the same sample in a study of CD8 T cells in Susac syndrome. An amount of RNA that ranged from roughly 0.45 to 1 ug was reverse transcribed with random hexamers. TCRdb fed the immunoSEQ multiplex PCR reads into MiXCR, producing one record per CDR3 protein. The sample records 90,000 to 110,000 distinct CDR3 sequences, around 95% being singletons. Input material: CD4+ T cells from PBMCs. The receptors here all came from a human donor in good health.

This chain uses TRBV12-3 or TRBV12-4 with TRBJ1-5, with a possible D match to TRBD1 (6 bases). V was shortened by 3 bases and J by 2 bases, with 11 bases between the two germline ends. The CDR3 is 15 amino acids. The CDR3 sequence: CASSFLGAGNQPQHF. The DNA for the CDR3 is TGTGCCAGCAGTTTCTTGGGGGCCGGCAATCAGCCCCAGCATTTT.

The chain uses TRBV20-1 and TRBJ2-7; 9 bases are a match to TRBD2. Trimming cost V 7 bases and J 5 bases; bases outside gene matches: 12. Germline assignment: CDR1 DFQATT and CDR2 SNEGSKA (reference sequence). The CDR3 length is 14 residues. CDR3: CSGQAGGSVNEQYF. DNA of the CDR3: TGCAGTGGACAGGCGGGAGGGTCTGTAAACGAGCAGTACTTC.

This chain connects TRBV7-9 to TRBJ2-5; 7 bases are shared with TRBD1. V lost 5 bases, J lost 1 base, and 7 bases stayed unmatched. The length of the CDR3 is 15 residues. Germline CDR1 is SEHNR and CDR2 is FQNEAQ (reference sequence). CDR3 loop: CASSQGQATQETQYF. CDR3 sequence (DNA): TGTGCCAGCAGCCAAGGACAGGCAACCCAAGAGACCCAGTACTTC.

The rearrangement joins TRBV7-9 to TRBJ2-7; a possible D gene is TRBD1 (7 bases). This CDR3 spans 18 amino acids. Trimming stripped 4 bases from V and 0 bases from J, with 22 bases between. The germline V gene encodes CDR1 SEHNR and CDR2 FQNEAQ (reference sequence). CDR3 in DNA: TGTGCCAGCAGCTCGGTTAAAGGAGGGGGCTCTGGCTCCTACGAGCAGTACTTC. Translated, it gives CASSSVKGGGSGSYEQYF.

V and J are TRBV11-2 and TRBJ1-2; TRBD1 matches at 8 bases. CDR3 length equals 18 residues. Germline lookup yields CDR1 SGHAT and CDR2 FQNNGV. Trimming took 4 bases from V and 0 from J; bases not matched to a gene: 13. This CDR3 is CASSSFRDRKEANYGYTF. CDR3 sequence (DNA): TGTGCCAGCAGCTCGTTCCGGGACAGGAAAGAGGCTAACTATGGCTACACCTTC. Looking up the rest from reference TRBV11-2 and TRBJ1-2 gives the full variable domain: EAGVAQSPRYKIIEKRQSVAFWCNPISGHATLYWYQQILGQGPKLLIQFQNNGVVDDSQLPKDRFSAERLKGVDSTLKIQPAKLEDSAVYLCASSSFRDRKEANYGYTFGSGTRLTVV.

The CDR3 protein is CSVHRGKGEKLFF. The CDR3 region has the DNA TGCAGCGTTCACAGGGGGAAGGGTGAAAAACTGTTTTTT. The chain couples TRBV29-1 to TRBJ1-4, with 8 bases fitting TRBD1. V was pared by 5 bases and J by 7 bases, with 6 bases of the junction left unmatched. Germline V gene lookup returns CDR1 SQVTM and CDR2 ANQGSEA. The CDR3 spans 13 residues.

The chain joins TRBV4-3 to TRBJ1-4, with D perhaps TRBD1 (6 bases). Germline V CDR1 and CDR2: LGHNA, YSLEER. Trimming removed 3 bases from V and 8 bases from J, with 13 bases in between. This CDR3 comprises 14 residues. The CDR3 sequence is CASSQARGLEKLFF. For the CDR3, the DNA is TGCGCCAGCAGCCAGGCCAGGGGATTGGAAAAACTGTTTTTT.

The rearrangement uses TRBV20-1 and TRBJ2-5; D may correspond to TRBD1 or TRBD2 (5 bases each). V was cut by 6 bases and J by 5 bases, with 16 bases left in between. The germline CDR1 and CDR2 sequences are DFQATT and SNEGSKA (reference sequence). The CDR3 runs 13 residues. The CDR3 reads CSASHGDVETQYF. CDR3 DNA sequence: TGCAGTGCCTCACACGGGGACGTGGAGACCCAGTACTTC.

The J gene is TRBJ1-1, the V gene TRBV5-6; 12 bases match TRBD1. The J segment lost 0 bases and the V segment lost 4 bases, leaving 7 bases of the junction unmatched. The germline V gene encodes CDR1 SGHDT and CDR2 YYEEEE. The CDR3 length is 17 residues. The CDR3 bases are TGTGCCAGCAGCCGGGACAGGGGGCTCGGAGTGAACACTGAAGCTTTCTTT. Translating it yields CASSRDRGLGVNTEAFF.

This chain links TRBV29-1 with TRBJ2-3; maybe TRBD1 (5 bases). Germline CDR1 SQVTM, CDR2 ANQGSEA. Trimming took 4 bases from V and 3 from J, leaving 14 bases between them. CDR3 length equals 14 residues. The CDR3 DNA reads as TGCAGCGTTGGAAGTGCAGGGTTGACAGATACGCAGTATTTT. Encoded protein: CSVGSAGLTDTQYF.

V is TRBV4-1 and J is TRBJ2-1, with D perhaps TRBD2 (6 bases). The CDR3 has 13 residues. Germline assignment: CDR1 MGHRA and CDR2 YSYEKL. Trimming left V 2 bases short and J 12 bases short, with 14 bases between. The CDR3 reads CASSQPGTFRQFF. The DNA for the CDR3 is TGCGCCAGCAGCCAACCCGGGACTTTCCGGCAGTTCTTC.

V is TRBV3-1 and J is TRBJ2-1, with unresolved D. The CDR3 extends over 12 amino acids. V was trimmed by 5 bases and J by 7 bases, leaving 9 bases between them. Germline V lookup: CDR1 LGHDT, CDR2 YNNKEL (reference sequence). The CDR3 reads CASSSLGNEQFF. CDR3 nucleotides: TGTGCCAGCAGCTCTCTGGGGAATGAGCAGTTCTTC.

This chain uses TRBV28 with TRBJ1-2, with 8 positions matching TRBD1. This CDR3 comprises 12 residues. Germline-derived CDR1 and CDR2 are MDHEN and SYDVKM. V shed 6 bases and J 8 bases; nucleotides not matched to a gene: 5. The CDR3 protein is CASRPPGGGYTF. CDR3 nucleotide sequence: TGTGCCAGCAGACCTCCAGGGGGCGGCTACACCTTC.

The chain is built from TRBV2 and TRBJ2-1; possibly TRBD1 or TRBD2 for D (5 bases each). Per germline, CDR1 SNHLY and CDR2 FYNNEI. Trimming took 4 bases from V and 9 from J, leaving 25 bases between them. The CDR3 is 17 residues long. The CDR3 protein is CASSGPRGVRQPAEQFF. In DNA, the CDR3 is TGTGCCAGCAGTGGGCCCCGGGGAGTCCGACAGCCCGCTGAGCAGTTCTTC.

The chain combines TRBV7-8 with TRBJ2-7, with D possibly TRBD1 on 5 matching bases. V lost 1 base and J lost 3, with 7 bases in between. Germline values: CDR1 SGHVS, CDR2 FQNEAQ. The CDR3 totals 13 residues. CDR3 protein: CASSLDTGYEQYF. CDR3 nucleotide sequence: TGTGCCAGCAGCTTAGATACAGGCTACGAGCAGTACTTC.

This clonotype was picked up one time. The V gene is TRBV4-1, the J gene TRBJ2-1, with 8 bases matching TRBD2. Germline V CDR1 and CDR2: MGHRA, YSYEKL. With V trimmed by 0 bases and J by 3 bases, 7 bases remained unmatched. This CDR3 contains 17 residues. The CDR3 is CASSQESGLAFYNEQFF. For the CDR3, the DNA is TGCGCCAGCAGCCAAGAGTCAGGACTAGCCTTCTACAATGAGCAGTTCTTC.

V is TRBV23-1 and J is TRBJ1-2; tentative D call: TRBD1 (5 bases). TRBV23-1 is an open reading frame, and its role is uncertain. This CDR3 contains 16 residues. Trimming took off 3 bases at V and 2 bases at J, with 16 bases between the two ends. For the CDR3, the DNA is TGCGCCAGCAGTCAGTTCCTCCTAAAGGGGAACTATGGCTACACCTTC. This codes for CASSQFLLKGNYGYTF.

The chain couples TRBV20-1 to TRBJ1-2, with unresolved D. The CDR3 is 13 amino acids. Germline V lookup: CDR1 DFQATT, CDR2 SNEGSKA (reference sequence). V was pared by 0 bases and J by 2 bases, with 7 bases between. CDR3 sequence: CSAREAVNYGYTF. The CDR3 DNA reads as TGCAGTGCTAGAGAGGCAGTAAACTATGGCTACACCTTC.

The chain joins TRBV27 to TRBJ2-7; tentative D call: TRBD1 (7 bases). V shed 2 bases and J shed 3 bases, with 11 bases lying between them. This CDR3 is built from 14 residues. Per germline, CDR1 MNHEY and CDR2 SMNVEV (reference sequence). The CDR3 DNA is TGTGCCAGCAGTTTACAGGGGGGCCTCTACGAGCAGTACTTC. It translates to CASSLQGGLYEQYF.

The chain uses TRBV29-1 and TRBJ1-2; D may be TRBD1 (5 bases). Germline V gene data show CDR1 as SQVTM and CDR2 as ANQGSEA. The CDR3 totals 15 residues. V dropped 6 bases and J dropped 7 bases, with 24 bases sitting between them. CDR3 coding DNA: TGCAGCGTCCCCAGAGCCGGGACGCCGCGTAGTGGCTACACCTTC. Translation: CSVPRAGTPRSGYTF.

The chain has TRBV29-1 and TRBJ2-2; the D is unclear. The CDR3 spans 12 residues. Germline CDR1 SQVTM, CDR2 ANQGSEA. V was clipped by 5 bases and J by 2 bases, with 6 bases between them. CDR3 bases: TGCAGCGTTTCCCTAAACACCGGGGAGCTGTTTTTT. Translated, it gives CSVSLNTGELFF.